The 11 T cell receptor beta chains reported below all come from one sample, sequenced in a study of spatial heterogeneity in lung cancer. General study findings and limits: Expanded alpha and beta TCR counts within tumors tracked tumor mutation counts.

TCRdb re-called the 5' RACE reads through MiXCR, storing one row per CDR3 protein. Of about 3,300 distinct CDR3 sequences listed, 2.5% to 4% are singletons. This sample's time point: sample taken at primary tumor resection. Antigen specificity for these receptors is unknown. Specimen: lung tumor tissue, collected at surgery. These receptors all come from a male donor with early-stage non-small cell lung cancer.

This clonotype is labeled medium-sized. This sequence joins TRBV4-2 and TRBJ2-1; the D is unclear. Trimming took off 4 bases at V and 8 bases at J, with 12 bases between the two ends. The CDR3 has 13 amino acids. The V gene's germline CDR1 is LGHNA and CDR2 YNFKEQ. The CDR3 DNA sequence: TGTGCCAGCAGCCTAGATTTCGAGGATGAGCAGTTCTTC. It is translated as CASSLDFEDEQFF.

The rearrangement joins TRBV19 to TRBJ2-1, with 9 bases matching TRBD2. The germline gives CDR1 LNHDA, CDR2 SQIVND (reference sequence). The CDR3 loop spans 16 amino acids. Losses at the gene ends were 5 bases for V and 5 bases for J; bases not matched to a gene: 10. The CDR3 reads CASSLRGSGGNNEQFF. CDR3 in DNA: TGTGCCAGTAGTCTCCGTGGGAGCGGGGGGAACAATGAGCAGTTCTTC.

This clonotype qualifies as medium-sized (0.01 to 0.1%). The CDR3 DNA reads as TGTGCCAGCAGGAACACAGGGTCCTCCTACGAGCAGTACTTC. Translated, it gives CASRNTGSSYEQYF. The V and J genes are TRBV12-3 or TRBV12-4 and TRBJ2-7; a weak D match, TRBD1 (6 bases). With 6 bases removed from V and 0 bases from J, the gap between germline ends came to 12 bases. This CDR3 has 14 amino acids.

In the case of this clonotype: A much more abundant neighbour one base away suggests this may be a read error. This chain uses TRBV28 with TRBJ2-6; D remains unclear. This CDR3 has 14 residues. Germline CDR1 and CDR2: MDHEN and SYDVKM. CDR3 DNA: TGTGTCAGCAGTCGGTACTCTGGGGCCAACGTCCTGACTTTC. It is translated as CVSSRYSGANVLTF.

This clonotype is medium-sized in the sample. The chain recombines TRBV5-1 with TRBJ1-4, with D uncertain. CDR1 and CDR2 from the germline V gene are SGHRS and YFSETQ. This CDR3 has 15 amino acids. The V and J ends lost 0 bases and 1 base respectively, with 7 bases between them. The CDR3 region has the DNA TGCGCCAGCAGCTTGGCTTATGAAACTAATGAAAAACTGTTTTTT. As protein: CASSLAYETNEKLFF.

This clonotype was seen a handful of times. V is TRBV6-2 or TRBV6-3 and J is TRBJ1-2; D is unresolved. Trimming took off 8 bases at V and 2 bases at J, with 12 bases between the two ends. CDR1 is MNHEY, CDR2 SVGEGT, per germline. The CDR3 totals 13 residues. The CDR3, as DNA: TGTGCCAGCCAGGCTGTTGGGAACTATGGCTACACCTTC. It yields the protein CASQAVGNYGYTF.

The chain has TRBV20-1 and TRBJ2-6, with 10 nucleotides matching TRBD1. J was trimmed by 1 base and V by 4 bases; bases with no gene match: 4. Germline values: CDR1 DFQATT, CDR2 SNEGSKA (reference sequence). This CDR3 contains 16 residues. The CDR3: CSAKTGGSSGANVLTF. Here the CDR3 DNA reads TGCAGTGCTAAGACAGGGGGCTCTTCTGGGGCCAACGTCCTGACTTTC.

This clonotype has ten or more counts. The chain employs TRBV19 and TRBJ2-5, with D possibly being TRBD1 (5 bases). The CDR3 loop spans 15 amino acids. With 6 bases removed from V and 0 bases from J, the gap between germline ends came to 14 bases. CDR1 and CDR2 (germline): LNHDA, SQIVND (reference sequence). The CDR3 here is CASRPPQGNQETQYF. DNA of the CDR3: TGTGCCAGTAGGCCTCCGCAGGGCAACCAAGAGACCCAGTACTTC.

This clonotype is deemed medium-sized. The chain recombines TRBV20-1 with TRBJ2-3, with D perhaps matching TRBD2 (6 bases). V was cut by 1 base and J by 0 bases, with 17 bases left in between. Germline CDR1 is DFQATT and CDR2 is SNEGSKA (reference sequence). The CDR3 runs 17 residues. The DNA of the CDR3 is TGCAGTGCTAGAGCCCCGGGTTGGAGCGGGAGCACAGATACGCAGTATTTT. Protein product: CSARAPGWSGSTDTQYF.

This clonotype was counted between two and nine times. This chain joins TRBV12-3 or TRBV12-4 and TRBJ1-5; maybe TRBD1 (5 bases). The V gene lost 4 bases and the J gene lost 4 bases, with 17 bases spanning the gap. CDR3 size: 16 residues. The CDR3 nucleotides are TGTGCCAGCAGTTCTGCCGGGGGGGATGGGAATCAGCCCCAGCATTTT. Translation: CASSSAGGDGNQPQHF.

V usage is TRBV7-2 and J usage is TRBJ2-3; 8 bases align to TRBD2. After removal of 3 bases from V and 4 bases from J, the junction contained 6 bases not matched to a gene. The germline V gene has CDR1 SGHTA and CDR2 FQGNSA. CDR3 size: 15 residues. The CDR3 DNA reads TGTGCCAGCAGCTTTAGCGGGGTTGCGCCAGATACGCAGTATTTT. Amino acid sequence: CASSFSGVAPDTQYF.